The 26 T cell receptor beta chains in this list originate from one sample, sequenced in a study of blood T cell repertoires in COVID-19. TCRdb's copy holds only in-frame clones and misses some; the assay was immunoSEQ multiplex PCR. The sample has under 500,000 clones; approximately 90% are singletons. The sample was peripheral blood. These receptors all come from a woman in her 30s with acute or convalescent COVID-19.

In DNA, the CDR3 is TGTGCCACCAGTGATTTGCCAGTTGGACAGGACACCGGGGAGCTGTTTTTT. Amino acid sequence: CATSDLPVGQDTGELFF. V gene TRBV24-1 combines with J gene TRBJ2-2, with TRBD1 identical over 7 bases. J was trimmed by 3 bases and V by 0 bases; bases with no gene match: 6. CDR3 length: 17 residues. Germline V lookup: CDR1 KGHDR, CDR2 SFDVKD.

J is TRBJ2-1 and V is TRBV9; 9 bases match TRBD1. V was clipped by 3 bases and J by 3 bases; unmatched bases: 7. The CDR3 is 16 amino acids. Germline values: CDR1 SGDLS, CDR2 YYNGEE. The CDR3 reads CASSAPGTGYYNEQFF. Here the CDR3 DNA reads TGTGCCAGCAGCGCACCCGGGACAGGGTACTACAATGAGCAGTTCTTC. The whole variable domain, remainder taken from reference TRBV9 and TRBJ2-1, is DSGVTQTPKHLITATGQRVTLRCSPRSGDLSVYWYQQSLDQGLQFLIQYYNGEERAKGNILERFSAQQFPDLHSELNLSSLELGDSALYFCASSAPGTGYYNEQFFGPGTRLTVL.

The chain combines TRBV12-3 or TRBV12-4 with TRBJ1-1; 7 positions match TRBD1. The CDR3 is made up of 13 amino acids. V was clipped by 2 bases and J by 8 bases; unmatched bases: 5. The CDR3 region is CASSLNRGVEAFF. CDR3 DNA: TGTGCCAGCAGTTTAAACAGGGGCGTCGAAGCTTTCTTT.

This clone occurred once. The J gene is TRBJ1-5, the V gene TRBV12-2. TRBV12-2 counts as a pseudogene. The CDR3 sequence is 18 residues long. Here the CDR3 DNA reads TGTGCAAGTCGCTTAGCGCCCGCCCCCCTACCTAGCAATCAGCCCCAGCATTTT. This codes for CASRLAPAPLPSNQPQHF.

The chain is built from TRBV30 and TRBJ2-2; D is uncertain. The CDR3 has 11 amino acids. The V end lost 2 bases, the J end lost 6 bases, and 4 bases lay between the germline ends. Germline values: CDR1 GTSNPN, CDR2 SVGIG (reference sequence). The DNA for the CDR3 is TGTGCCTGGAGTTTCTCCGGGGAGCTGTTTTTT. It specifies CAWSFSGELFF.

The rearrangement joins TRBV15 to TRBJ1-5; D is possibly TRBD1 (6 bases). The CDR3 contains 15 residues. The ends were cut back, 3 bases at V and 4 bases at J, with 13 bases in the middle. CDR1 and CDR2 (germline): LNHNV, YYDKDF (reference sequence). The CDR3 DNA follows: TGTGCCACCAGCAGCAATCAGGGGATTAATCAGCCCCAGCATTTT. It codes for CATSSNQGINQPQHF.

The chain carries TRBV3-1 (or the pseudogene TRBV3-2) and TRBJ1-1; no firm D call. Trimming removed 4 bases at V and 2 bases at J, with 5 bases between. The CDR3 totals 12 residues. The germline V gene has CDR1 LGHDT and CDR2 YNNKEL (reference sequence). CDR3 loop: CASSLPNTEAFF. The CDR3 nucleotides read TGTGCCAGCAGCCTCCCTAACACTGAAGCTTTCTTT.

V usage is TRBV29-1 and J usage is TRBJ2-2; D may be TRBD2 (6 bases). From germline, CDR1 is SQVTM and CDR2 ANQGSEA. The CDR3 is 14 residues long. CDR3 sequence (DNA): TGCAGTGGCAAATTCGGGAGCTCCACCGGGGAGCTGTTTTTT. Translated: CSGKFGSSTGELFF.

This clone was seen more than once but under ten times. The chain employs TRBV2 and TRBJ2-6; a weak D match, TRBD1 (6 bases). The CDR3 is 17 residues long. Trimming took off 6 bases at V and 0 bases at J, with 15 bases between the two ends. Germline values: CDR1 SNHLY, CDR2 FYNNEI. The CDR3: CASSRQARISGANVLTF. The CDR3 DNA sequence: TGTGCCAGCAGCCGACAGGCCCGGATCTCTGGGGCCAACGTCCTGACTTTC. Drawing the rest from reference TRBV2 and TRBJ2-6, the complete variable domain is EPEVTQTPSHQVTQMGQEVILRCVPISNHLYFYWYRQILGQKVEFLVSFYNNEISEKSEIFDDQFSVERPDGSNFTLKIRSTKLEDSAMYFCASSRQARISGANVLTFGAGSRLTVL.

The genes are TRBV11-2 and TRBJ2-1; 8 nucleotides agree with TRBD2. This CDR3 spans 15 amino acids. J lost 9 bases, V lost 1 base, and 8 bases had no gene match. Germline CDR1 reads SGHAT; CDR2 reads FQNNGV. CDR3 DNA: TGTGCCAGCAGCTTAGTTCACGGGGGGGCCGCTGAGCAGTTCTTC. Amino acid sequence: CASSLVHGGAAEQFF.

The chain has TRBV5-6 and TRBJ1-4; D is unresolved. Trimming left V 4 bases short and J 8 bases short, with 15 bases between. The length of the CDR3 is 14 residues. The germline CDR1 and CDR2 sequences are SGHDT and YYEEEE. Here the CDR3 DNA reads TGTGCCAGCAGCCCCCAATCGTCCGGGGAAAAACTGTTTTTT. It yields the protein CASSPQSSGEKLFF.

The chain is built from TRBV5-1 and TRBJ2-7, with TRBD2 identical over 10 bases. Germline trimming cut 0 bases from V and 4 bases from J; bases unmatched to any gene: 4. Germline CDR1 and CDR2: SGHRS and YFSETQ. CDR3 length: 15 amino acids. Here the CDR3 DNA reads TGCGCCAGCAGCTTGGCCACTAGCGGGGTATACGAGCAGTACTTC. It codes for CASSLATSGVYEQYF.

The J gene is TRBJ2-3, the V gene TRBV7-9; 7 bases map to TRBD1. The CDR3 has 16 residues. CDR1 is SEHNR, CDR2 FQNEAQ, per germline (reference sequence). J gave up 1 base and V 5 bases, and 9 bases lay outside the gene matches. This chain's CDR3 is CASSPPWQGGTDTQYF. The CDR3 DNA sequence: TGTGCCAGCAGCCCCCCTTGGCAGGGGGGCACAGATACGCAGTATTTT.

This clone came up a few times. CDR3 amino acids: CASSQAAMRSPLHF. CDR3 sequence (DNA): TGCGCCAGCAGCCAAGCCGCCATGCGTTCACCCCTCCACTTT. V usage is TRBV4-1 and J usage is TRBJ1-6; D not resolved. Trimming took off 1 base at V and 9 bases at J, with 10 bases between the two ends. Germline assignment: CDR1 MGHRA and CDR2 YSYEKL. The CDR3 consists of 14 residues.

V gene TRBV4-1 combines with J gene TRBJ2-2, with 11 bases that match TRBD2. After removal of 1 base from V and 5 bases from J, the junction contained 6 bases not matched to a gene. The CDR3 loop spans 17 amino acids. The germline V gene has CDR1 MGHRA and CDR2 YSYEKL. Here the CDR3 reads CASSQVTSGGLTGELFF. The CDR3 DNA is TGCGCCAGCAGCCAAGTCACTAGCGGGGGTTTAACCGGGGAGCTGTTTTTT.

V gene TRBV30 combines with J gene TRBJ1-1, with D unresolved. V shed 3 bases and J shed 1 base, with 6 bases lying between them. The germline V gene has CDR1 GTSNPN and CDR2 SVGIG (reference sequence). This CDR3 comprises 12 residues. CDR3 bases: TGTGCCTGGAGCGCGGAGAACACTGAAGCTTTCTTT. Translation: CAWSAENTEAFF.

The CDR3 sequence: CASRLRGGPADTQYF. The DNA of the CDR3 is TGTGCAAGTCGCTTAAGGGGAGGGCCCGCAGATACGCAGTATTTT. V gene TRBV12-2 combines with J gene TRBJ2-3; the table assigns TRBD2, which was not confirmed against the DNA. TRBV12-2 is a known pseudogene. The length of the CDR3 is 15 residues.

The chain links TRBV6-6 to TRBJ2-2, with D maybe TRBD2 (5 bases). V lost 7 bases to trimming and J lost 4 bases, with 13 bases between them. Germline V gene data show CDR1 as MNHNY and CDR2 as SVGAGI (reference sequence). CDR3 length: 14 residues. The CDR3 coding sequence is TGTGCCAGCACCCCAGACGGGATCACCGGGGAGCTGTTTTTT. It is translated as CASTPDGITGELFF.

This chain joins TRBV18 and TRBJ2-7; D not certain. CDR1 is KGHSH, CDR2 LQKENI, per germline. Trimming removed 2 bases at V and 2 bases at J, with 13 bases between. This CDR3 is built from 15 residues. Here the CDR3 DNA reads TGTGCCAGCTCACCAAACCCCCTTACAGCCTACGAGCAGTACTTC. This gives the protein CASSPNPLTAYEQYF. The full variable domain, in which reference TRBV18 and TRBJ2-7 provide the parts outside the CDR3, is NAGVMQNPRHLVRRRGQEARLRCSPMKGHSHVYWYRQLPEEGLKFMVYLQKENIIDESGMPKERFSAEFPKEGPSILRIQQVVRGDSAAYFCASSPNPLTAYEQYFGPGTRLTVT.

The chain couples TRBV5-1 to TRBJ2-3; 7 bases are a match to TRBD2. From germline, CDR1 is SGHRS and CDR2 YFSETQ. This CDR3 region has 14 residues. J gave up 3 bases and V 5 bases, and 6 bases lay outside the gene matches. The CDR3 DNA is TGCGCCAGCAGTTCGGGGGGAACAACAGATACGCAGTATTTT. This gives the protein CASSSGGTTDTQYF. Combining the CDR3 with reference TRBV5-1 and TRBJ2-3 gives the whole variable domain KAGVTQTPRYLIKTRGQQVTLSCSPISGHRSVSWYQQTPGQGLQFLFEYFSETQRNKGNFPGRFSGRQFSNSRSEMNVSTLELGDSALYLCASSSGGTTDTQYFGPGTRLTVL.

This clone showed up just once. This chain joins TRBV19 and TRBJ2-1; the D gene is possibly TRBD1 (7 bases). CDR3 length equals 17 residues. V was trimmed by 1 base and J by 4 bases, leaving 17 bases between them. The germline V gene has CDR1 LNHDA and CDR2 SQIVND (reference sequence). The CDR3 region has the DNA TGTGCCAGTAGTATAGGAGGGGGCGGGGTCGGATACAATGAGCAGTTCTTC. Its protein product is CASSIGGGGVGYNEQFF.

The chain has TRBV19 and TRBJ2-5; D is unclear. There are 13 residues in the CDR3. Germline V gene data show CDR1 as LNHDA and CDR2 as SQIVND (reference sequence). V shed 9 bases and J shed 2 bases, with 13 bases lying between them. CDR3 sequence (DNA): TGTGCCAGCCGGCCTAGTGGACAAGAGACCCAGTACTTC. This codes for CASRPSGQETQYF.

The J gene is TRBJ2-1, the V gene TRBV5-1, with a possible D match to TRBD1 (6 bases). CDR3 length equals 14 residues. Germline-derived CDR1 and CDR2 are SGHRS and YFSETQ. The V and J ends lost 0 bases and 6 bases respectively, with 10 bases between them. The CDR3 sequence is CASSLVQGPNEQFF. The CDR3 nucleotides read TGCGCCAGCAGCTTGGTACAGGGCCCCAATGAGCAGTTCTTC.

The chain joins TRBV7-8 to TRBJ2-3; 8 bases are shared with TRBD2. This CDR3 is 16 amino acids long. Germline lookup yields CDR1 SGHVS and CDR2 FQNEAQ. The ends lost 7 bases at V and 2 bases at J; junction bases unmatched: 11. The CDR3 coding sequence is TGTGCCAGCACCCCCACGGGGGGGCTTATCACAGATACGCAGTATTTT. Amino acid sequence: CASTPTGGLITDTQYF.

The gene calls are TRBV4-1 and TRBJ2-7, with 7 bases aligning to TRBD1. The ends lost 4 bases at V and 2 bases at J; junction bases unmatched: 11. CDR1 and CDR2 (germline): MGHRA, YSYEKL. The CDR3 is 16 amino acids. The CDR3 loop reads CASSRIPGTAPYEQYF. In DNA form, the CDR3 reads TGCGCCAGCAGCCGAATTCCCGGGACAGCGCCCTACGAGCAGTACTTC.

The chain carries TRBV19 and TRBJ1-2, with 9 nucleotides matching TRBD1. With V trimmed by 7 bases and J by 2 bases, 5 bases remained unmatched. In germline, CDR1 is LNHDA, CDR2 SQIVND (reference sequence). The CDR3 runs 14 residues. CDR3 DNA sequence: TGTGCCAGTATCTCTGGACAGGGGAACTATGGCTACACCTTC. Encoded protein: CASISGQGNYGYTF.